This TCR beta chain was observed in a study of cytotoxic CD8 clonotypes in ibrutinib-treated CLL. Measured with immunoSEQ multiplex PCR; TCRdb has only the in-frame clones, and not every one. The repertoire holds around 310,000 clones, with more than 65% as singletons. The table lists this clone with a few counts. The clonotype was recovered from a human donor with chronic lymphocytic leukemia. The specimen was PBMCs, collected before ibrutinib treatment.

CDR3 bases: TGTGCCAGCAGCCCCGTTGGTGAATGGCAGTTCTTC. Its translation: CASSPVGEWQFF. The chain is built from TRBV21-1 and TRBJ2-1. TRBV21-1 is listed as a pseudogene. The CDR3 sequence is 12 residues long.